These 29 T cell receptor beta chains originate from one sample sequenced in a study of graft-versus-host responses after intestinal transplantation. Antigens for these TCRs are unknown. Here immunoSEQ multiplex PCR was the method, and the copy in TCRdb shows in-frame clones only, minus some. The repertoire consists of roughly 120,000 clones, with around 94% occurring once and the leading ten covering approximately 0.25%. This specimen consisted of unstimulated CD4+ T cells sorted from spleen or lymph node cells, obtained before transplant. The receptors here all came from a human donor who was the organ donor for an intestinal transplant.

V usage is TRBV10-1 and J usage is TRBJ2-1; D is unclear. CDR3 size: 15 residues. Germline V CDR1 and CDR2: WNHNN, SYGVQD (reference sequence). V gave up 2 bases and J gave up 5 bases, with 13 bases separating them. The CDR3 bases are TGCGCCAGCAGTGAGACAAGGAGCCTTAACAATGAGCAGTTCTTC. Protein: CASSETRSLNNEQFF.

The chain is built from TRBV7-2 and TRBJ2-5; 10 bases map to TRBD1. With 5 bases clipped from V and 2 bases from J, the junction kept 5 bases outside the gene matches. Germline V gives CDR1 SGHTA, CDR2 FQGNSA. The CDR3 length is 15 residues. The CDR3 DNA reads TGTGCCAGCAGCCCGCGGACAGGGGGTCAAGAGACCCAGTACTTC. Protein sequence: CASSPRTGGQETQYF.

V is TRBV2 and J is TRBJ1-4; D possibly corresponds to TRBD1 (6 bases). V lost 5 bases and J 0 bases, leaving 13 bases between the germline ends. This CDR3 is 16 amino acids long. Germline V lookup: CDR1 SNHLY, CDR2 FYNNEI. CDR3 in DNA: TGTGCCAGCAGTCCACAGGGAGTTGCAACTAATGAAAAACTGTTTTTT. Amino acids: CASSPQGVATNEKLFF.

The chain links TRBV30 to TRBJ2-2, with D perhaps matching TRBD2 (5 bases). CDR1 GTSNPN and CDR2 SVGIG come from the germline V gene (reference sequence). V was clipped by 0 bases and J by 4 bases, with 15 bases between them. This CDR3 contains 16 residues. The CDR3 reads CAWSVLGGLGTGELFF. CDR3 sequence (DNA): TGTGCCTGGAGTGTATTAGGAGGCCTGGGCACCGGGGAGCTGTTTTTT. Full variable domain (missing parts from reference TRBV30 and TRBJ2-2): SQTIHQWPATLVQPVGSPLSLECTVEGTSNPNLYWYRQAAGRGLQLLFYSVGIGQISSEVPQNLSASRPQDRQFILSSKKLLLSDSGFYLCAWSVLGGLGTGELFFGEGSRLTVL.

This clone was recorded only once. This chain uses TRBV7-8 with TRBJ2-6; TRBD2 aligns across 11 bases. V lost 5 bases to trimming and J lost 0 bases; unmatched junction nucleotides: 6. This CDR3 has 18 residues. Germline V gene sequence: CDR1 SGHVS, CDR2 FQNEAQ. CDR3 region: CASSALLAGASGANVLTF. In DNA form, the CDR3 reads TGTGCCAGCAGCGCACTACTAGCGGGGGCCTCTGGGGCCAACGTCCTGACTTTC.

The rearrangement links TRBV5-1 to TRBJ2-1; D tentatively fits TRBD1 or TRBD2 (5 bases each). CDR1 and CDR2 (germline): SGHRS, YFSETQ. The V end lost 0 bases, the J end lost 6 bases, and 10 bases lay between the germline ends. The length of the CDR3 is 14 residues. CDR3 nucleotide sequence: TGCGCCAGCAGCTTGGCCGCCGGGGCCAATGAGCAGTTCTTC. Translating it yields CASSLAAGANEQFF.

The chain has TRBV19 and TRBJ1-5, with 9 bases identical to TRBD1. Germline V gene data show CDR1 as LNHDA and CDR2 as SQIVND (reference sequence). The ends lost 7 bases at V and 2 bases at J; junction bases unmatched: 12. CDR3 size: 17 residues. CDR3 sequence (DNA): TGTGCCAGTACCTCAAGGGCCACAGGGGGCGGCAATCAGCCCCAGCATTTT. Translation: CASTSRATGGGNQPQHF.

This chain uses TRBV11-1 with TRBJ2-1, with 11 bases aligning to TRBD1. Trimming cost V 1 base and J 9 bases; bases outside gene matches: 11. This CDR3 contains 17 residues. Germline-derived CDR1 and CDR2 are SGHAT and FQDESV (reference sequence). The CDR3 nucleotides are TGTGCCAGCAGCTTAGAACCTTGGCGGACAGGGGGCGGTGAGCAGTTCTTC. Its translation is CASSLEPWRTGGGEQFF.

V is TRBV11-2 and J is TRBJ2-6, with TRBD2 as a possible D gene (7 bases). The CDR3 runs 17 residues. The germline V gene has CDR1 SGHAT and CDR2 FQNNGV. Trimming took 5 bases from V and 0 from J, leaving 14 bases between them. CDR3 region: CASSPRGANSGANVLTF. As DNA, the CDR3 is TGTGCCAGCAGCCCCCGGGGGGCGAACTCTGGGGCCAACGTCCTGACTTTC.

This rearrangement joins TRBV19 to TRBJ1-2, with a possible D match to TRBD1 (6 bases). The germline CDR1 and CDR2 sequences are LNHDA and SQIVND (reference sequence). This CDR3 spans 13 amino acids. V lost 6 bases and J lost 0, with 8 bases in between. This CDR3 is CASRGAANYGYTF. DNA of the CDR3: TGTGCCAGTAGGGGGGCGGCTAACTATGGCTACACCTTC.

This clone was recorded a few times. The V call is TRBV10-3, the J call TRBJ2-5; perhaps TRBD1 as D (6 bases). The CDR3 covers 13 residues. V gave up 4 bases and J gave up 3 bases, with 9 bases separating them. The germline V gene encodes CDR1 ENHRY and CDR2 SYGVKD. The CDR3 sequence is CAISAYREETQYF. The DNA of the CDR3 is TGTGCCATCAGTGCCTACAGGGAAGAGACCCAGTACTTC.

The rearrangement links TRBV9 to TRBJ2-7; 8 nucleotides line up with TRBD2. CDR1 SGDLS and CDR2 YYNGEE come from the germline V gene. The V and J ends lost 0 bases and 0 bases, in that order; junction bases with no gene match: 5. The CDR3 contains 16 residues. CDR3 nucleotide sequence: TGTGCCAGCAGCGTAGGAGGGGGGACTAGCTCCTACGAGCAGTACTTC. It is translated as CASSVGGGTSSYEQYF. Combining the CDR3 with reference TRBV9 and TRBJ2-7 gives the whole variable domain DSGVTQTPKHLITATGQRVTLRCSPRSGDLSVYWYQQSLDQGLQFLIQYYNGEERAKGNILERFSAQQFPDLHSELNLSSLELGDSALYFCASSVGGGTSSYEQYFGPGTRLTVT.

The rearrangement links TRBV27 to TRBJ2-5, with TRBD2 matching 7 bases. The CDR3 covers 13 residues. Germline values: CDR1 MNHEY, CDR2 SMNVEV (reference sequence). The V and J ends lost 3 bases and 7 bases, in that order; junction bases with no gene match: 5. The CDR3, as DNA: TGTGCCAGCAGTTTGTTTAGCGGGCTGACCCAGTACTTC. Its translation is CASSLFSGLTQYF.

The chain combines TRBV2 with TRBJ1-2, with 8 bases identical to TRBD1. The J segment lost 6 bases and the V segment lost 3 bases, leaving 3 bases of the junction unmatched. There are 13 residues in the CDR3. Germline V gives CDR1 SNHLY, CDR2 FYNNEI. CDR3 residues: CASSDRGLNGYTF. The CDR3 DNA reads TGTGCCAGCAGTGACAGGGGGCTGAATGGCTACACCTTC. Complete variable domain (other parts from reference TRBV2 and TRBJ1-2): EPEVTQTPSHQVTQMGQEVILRCVPISNHLYFYWYRQILGQKVEFLVSFYNNEISEKSEIFDDQFSVERPDGSNFTLKIRSTKLEDSAMYFCASSDRGLNGYTFGSGTRLTVV.

CDR3 nucleotide sequence: TGTGCCAGCAGTGCCTCGGGGGGCAATCAGCCCCAGCATTTT. Amino acids: CASSASGGNQPQHF. The chain uses TRBV2 and TRBJ1-5; D is possibly TRBD1 (5 bases). The V and J ends lost 4 bases and 2 bases respectively, with 9 bases between them. Germline V CDR1 and CDR2: SNHLY, FYNNEI. The CDR3 length is 14 residues.

The J gene is TRBJ1-5, the V gene TRBV28, with TRBD1 identical over 9 bases. CDR3 size: 17 residues. V lost 1 base, J lost 6 bases, and 10 bases stayed unmatched. Germline V CDR1 and CDR2: MDHEN, SYDVKM. CDR3 in DNA: TGTGCCAGCAGTTTATTCTCAAGACAGGGGGGAGGTCAGCCCCAGCATTTT. It yields the protein CASSLFSRQGGGQPQHF. The whole variable domain, remainder taken from reference TRBV28 and TRBJ1-5, is DVKVTQSSRYLVKRTGEKVFLECVQDMDHENMFWYRQDPGLGLRLIYFSYDVKMKEKGDIPEGYSVSREKKERFSLILESASTNQTSMYLCASSLFSRQGGGQPQHFGDGTRLSIL.

As to this clone: Other DNA sequences in the same sample also yield this CDR3. The CDR3 bases are TGTGCCAGCAGTTTGACTAGCGGTAGCTCCTACGAGCAGTACTTC. This gives the protein CASSLTSGSSYEQYF. The chain has TRBV7-2 and TRBJ2-7; 9 bases are shared with TRBD2. The germline gives CDR1 SGHTA, CDR2 FQGNSA. The length of the CDR3 is 15 residues. The J segment lost 0 bases and the V segment lost 6 bases, leaving 6 bases of the junction unmatched.

The chain carries TRBV5-4 and TRBJ2-2; no firm D call. The germline V and J ends were trimmed by 0 bases and 6 bases, with 12 bases remaining between them. Germline lookup yields CDR1 SGHNT and CDR2 YYREEE (reference sequence). The CDR3 runs 15 residues. CDR3: CASSLEARSPGELFF. CDR3 sequence (DNA): TGTGCCAGCAGCTTGGAGGCTAGATCCCCCGGGGAGCTGTTTTTT. Combining the CDR3 with reference TRBV5-4 and TRBJ2-2 gives the whole variable domain ETGVTQSPTHLIKTRGQQVTLRCSSQSGHNTVSWYQQALGQGPQFIFQYYREEENGRGNFPPRFSGLQFPNYSSELNVNALELDDSALYLCASSLEARSPGELFFGEGSRLTVL.

The chain employs TRBV7-6 and TRBJ2-7; D unclear. V lost 1 base, J lost 3 bases, and 13 bases lay in between. The CDR3 spans 15 residues. The V gene's germline CDR1 is SGHVS and CDR2 FNYEAQ. The CDR3 protein is CASSLGQANFYEQYF. The CDR3, as DNA: TGTGCCAGCAGCTTAGGGCAGGCCAACTTCTACGAGCAGTACTTC.

The V call is TRBV7-2, the J call TRBJ2-2; D is uncertain. This CDR3 is 15 amino acids long. V was trimmed by 1 base and J by 3 bases, leaving 9 bases between them. The germline CDR1 and CDR2 sequences are SGHTA and FQGNSA. The CDR3 DNA sequence: TGTGCCAGCAGCTTAGAGACCCATTACACCGGGGAGCTGTTTTTT. Translated: CASSLETHYTGELFF.

Concerning this clone itself: The junction departs from germline at one end; a sequencing error may be responsible. This CDR3 is CASSRTLTRSYGQYF. The CDR3 region has the DNA TGTGCCAGCAGCCGGACCCTTACACGCTCCTACGGGCAGTACTTC. V and J are TRBV11-2 and TRBJ2-7, with D unclear. The CDR3 spans 15 residues. Per the germline V gene, CDR1 is SGHAT and CDR2 is FQNNGV.

J is TRBJ2-7 and V is TRBV19, with D possibly TRBD2 on 6 matching bases. V lost 6 bases, J lost 5 bases, and 11 bases lay in between. CDR1 is LNHDA and CDR2 is SQIVND in the germline V gene (reference sequence). This CDR3 spans 12 amino acids. CDR3 in amino acids: CASRGGTHEQYF. The DNA of the CDR3 is TGTGCCAGTAGGGGGGGTACGCACGAGCAGTACTTC.

V and J are TRBV7-6 and TRBJ1-3, with no clear D. This CDR3 spans 14 amino acids. Germline V CDR1 and CDR2: SGHVS, FNYEAQ. Trimming stripped 0 bases from V and 0 bases from J, with 3 bases between. The CDR3 region has the DNA TGTGCCAGCAGCTTAGCGATCTCTGGAAACACCATATATTTT. It translates to CASSLAISGNTIYF.

V usage is TRBV11-2 and J usage is TRBJ1-1, with D possibly matching TRBD1 (5 bases). The CDR3 consists of 14 residues. The V gene's germline CDR1 is SGHAT and CDR2 FQNNGV. V lost 4 bases and J lost 1, with 10 bases in between. The CDR3 bases are TGTGCCAGCAGCTCCGGGGCGCGGAACACTGAAGCTTTCTTT. Translation: CASSSGARNTEAFF.

The CDR3 region is CASSSGLDLGEQYF. The CDR3, as DNA: TGTGCCAGCAGCTCCGGACTGGACCTTGGCGAGCAGTACTTC. The rearrangement uses TRBV6-1 and TRBJ2-7; D might be TRBD2 (5 bases). The CDR3 extends over 14 amino acids. The V end was cut by 6 bases, the J end by 6 bases, with 18 bases between. The V gene's germline CDR1 is MNHNS and CDR2 SASEGT.

The gene calls are TRBV28 and TRBJ2-7, with 9 bases aligning to TRBD2. Per the germline V gene, CDR1 is MDHEN and CDR2 is SYDVKM. With 2 bases clipped from V and 0 bases from J, the junction kept 11 bases outside the gene matches. The CDR3 loop spans 18 amino acids. The CDR3: CASSLRGASGVRSYEQYF. CDR3 coding DNA: TGTGCCAGCAGTTTAAGGGGAGCTAGCGGGGTTCGCTCCTACGAGCAGTACTTC.

The chain uses TRBV19 and TRBJ1-1; no firm D call. Germline CDR1 reads LNHDA; CDR2 reads SQIVND (reference sequence). V dropped 2 bases and J dropped 0 bases, with 7 bases sitting between them. There are 14 residues in the CDR3. The CDR3 DNA reads as TGTGCCAGTAGTATATCCGGGATGAACACTGAAGCTTTCTTT. It translates to CASSISGMNTEAFF.

This clone was counted a single time. The chain employs TRBV28 and TRBJ1-5, with D tentatively TRBD1 (5 bases). The CDR3 length is 16 residues. The V end was cut by 7 bases, the J end by 4 bases, with 20 bases between. The V gene's germline CDR1 is MDHEN and CDR2 SYDVKM. This CDR3 reads CASTTLDSPSNQPQHF. The CDR3, as DNA: TGTGCCAGCACCACCTTAGACAGCCCATCAAATCAGCCCCAGCATTTT.

The chain joins TRBV7-2 to TRBJ2-1, with D perhaps assigned TRBD1 or TRBD2 (5 bases each). The ends were cut back, 3 bases at V and 7 bases at J, with 16 bases in the middle. Germline CDR1 and CDR2: SGHTA and FQGNSA. This CDR3 spans 15 amino acids. The CDR3 here is CASSFVVPGGNEQFF. CDR3 sequence (DNA): TGTGCCAGCAGCTTTGTAGTCCCTGGGGGAAATGAGCAGTTCTTC.